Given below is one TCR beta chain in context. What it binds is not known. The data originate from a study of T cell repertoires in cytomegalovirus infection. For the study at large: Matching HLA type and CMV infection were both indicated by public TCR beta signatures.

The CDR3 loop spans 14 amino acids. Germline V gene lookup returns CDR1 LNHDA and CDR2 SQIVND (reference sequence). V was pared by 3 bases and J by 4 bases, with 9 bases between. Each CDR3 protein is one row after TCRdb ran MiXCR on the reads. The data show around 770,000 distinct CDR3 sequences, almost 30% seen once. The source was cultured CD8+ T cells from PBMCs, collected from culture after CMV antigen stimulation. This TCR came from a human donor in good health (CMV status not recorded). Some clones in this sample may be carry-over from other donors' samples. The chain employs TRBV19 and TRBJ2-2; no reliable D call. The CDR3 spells CASSMGRGTGELFF. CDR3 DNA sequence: TGTGCCAGTAGTATGGGTCGTGGCACCGGGGAGCTGTTTTTT. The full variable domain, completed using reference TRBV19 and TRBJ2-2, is DGGITQSPKYLFRKEGQNVTLSCEQNLNHDAMYWYRQDPGQGLRLIYYSQIVNDFQKGDIAEGYSVSREKKESFPLTVTSAQKNPTAFYLCASSMGRGTGELFFGEGSRLTVL.